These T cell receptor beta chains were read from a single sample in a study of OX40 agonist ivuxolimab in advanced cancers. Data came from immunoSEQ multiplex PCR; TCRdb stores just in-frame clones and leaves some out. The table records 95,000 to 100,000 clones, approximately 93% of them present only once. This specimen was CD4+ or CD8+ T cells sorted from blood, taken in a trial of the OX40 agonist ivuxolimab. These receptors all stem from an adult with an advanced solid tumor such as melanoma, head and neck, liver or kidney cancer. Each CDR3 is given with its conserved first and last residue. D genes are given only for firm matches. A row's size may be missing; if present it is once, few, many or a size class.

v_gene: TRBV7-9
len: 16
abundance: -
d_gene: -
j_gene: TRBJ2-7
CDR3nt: TGTGCCAGCAGCTTAGGTGGAGTCACGAGCTCCTACGAGCAGTACTTC
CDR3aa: CASSLGGVTSSYEQYF

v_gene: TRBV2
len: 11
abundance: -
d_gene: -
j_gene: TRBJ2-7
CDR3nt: TGTGCCAGCAGTGAAGCGTGGGAGCAGTACTTC
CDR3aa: CASSEAWEQYF

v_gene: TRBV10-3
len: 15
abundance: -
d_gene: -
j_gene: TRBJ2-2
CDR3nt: TGTGCCATCAGCCGGGGACACTCGAACACCGGGGAGCTGTTTTTT
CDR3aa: CAISRGHSNTGELFF

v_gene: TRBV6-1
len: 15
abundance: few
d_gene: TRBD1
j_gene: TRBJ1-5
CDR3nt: TGTGCCAGCAGTCTACAGGGGTGGGGCAATCAGCCCCAGCATTTT
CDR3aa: CASSLQGWGNQPQHF

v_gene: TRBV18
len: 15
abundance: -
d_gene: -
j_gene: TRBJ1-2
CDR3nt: TGTGCCAGCTCACCCGTCGGGGATGCTAACTATGGCTACACCTTC
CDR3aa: CASSPVGDANYGYTF

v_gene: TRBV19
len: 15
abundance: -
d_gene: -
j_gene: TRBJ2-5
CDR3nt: TGTGCCAGTAGTATAGGGTCCCGGGGAGGCGAGACCCAGTACTTC
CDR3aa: CASSIGSRGGETQYF

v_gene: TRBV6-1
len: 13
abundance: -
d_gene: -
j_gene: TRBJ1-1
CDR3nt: TGTGCCAGCAGTGTTACAGCGGACACTGAAGCTTTCTTT
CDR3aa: CASSVTADTEAFF

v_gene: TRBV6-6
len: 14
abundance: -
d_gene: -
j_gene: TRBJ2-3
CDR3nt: TGTGCCAGCAGTTACCCCGGTGGGACAGATACGCAGTATTTT
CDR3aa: CASSYPGGTDTQYF

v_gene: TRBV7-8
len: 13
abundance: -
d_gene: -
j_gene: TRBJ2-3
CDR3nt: TGTGCCAGCAGCGCACACCCCACAGATACGCAGTATTTT
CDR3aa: CASSAHPTDTQYF

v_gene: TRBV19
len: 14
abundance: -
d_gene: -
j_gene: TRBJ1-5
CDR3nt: TGTGCCAGTAGTATTTTCTACACTAATCAGCCCCAGCATTTT
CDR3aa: CASSIFYTNQPQHF

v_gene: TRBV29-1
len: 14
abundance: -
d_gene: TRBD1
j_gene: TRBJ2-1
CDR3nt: TGCAGCGTTCTCGGGACAGGGAGCTACAATGAGCAGTTCTTC
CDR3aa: CSVLGTGSYNEQFF

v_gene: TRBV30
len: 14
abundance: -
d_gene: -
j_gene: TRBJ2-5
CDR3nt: TGTGCCTGGAGTGTACAACCTACTCAAGAGACCCAGTACTTC
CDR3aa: CAWSVQPTQETQYF

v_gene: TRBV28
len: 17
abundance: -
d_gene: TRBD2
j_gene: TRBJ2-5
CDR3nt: TGTGCCAGCAGCAGGTTCGGGCTAGCGGGGGGGCAGGAGACCCAGTACTTC
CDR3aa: CASSRFGLAGGQETQYF

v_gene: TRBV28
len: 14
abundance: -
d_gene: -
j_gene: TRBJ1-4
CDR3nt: TGTGCCAGCAGGGAACAGGGAGGAATGGAAAAACTGTTTTTT
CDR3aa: CASREQGGMEKLFF

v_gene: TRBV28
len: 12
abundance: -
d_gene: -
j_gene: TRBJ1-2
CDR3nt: TGTGCCAGCAGTTTATCTGGGTATGGCTACACCTTC
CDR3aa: CASSLSGYGYTF

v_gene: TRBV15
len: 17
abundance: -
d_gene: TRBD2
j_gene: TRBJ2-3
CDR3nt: TGTGCCACCAGCTCAACACTACTAGCGGGAGGGCCGGATACGCAGTATTTT
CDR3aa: CATSSTLLAGGPDTQYF

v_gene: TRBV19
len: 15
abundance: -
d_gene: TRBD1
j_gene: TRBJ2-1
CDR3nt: TGTGCCAGTAGTATGGTTGGCAGGGGGAACGATGAGCAGTTCTTC
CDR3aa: CASSMVGRGNDEQFF

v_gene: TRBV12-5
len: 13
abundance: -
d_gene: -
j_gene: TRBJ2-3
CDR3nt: TGTGCTAGTGGTCCCGGACGGGCAGATACGCAGTATTTT
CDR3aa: CASGPGRADTQYF

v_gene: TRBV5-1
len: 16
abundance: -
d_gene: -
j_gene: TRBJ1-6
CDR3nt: TGCGCCAGCTCCCCCTTGGGGGATTCCAGAAGGTCACCCCTCCACTTT
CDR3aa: CASSPLGDSRRSPLHF

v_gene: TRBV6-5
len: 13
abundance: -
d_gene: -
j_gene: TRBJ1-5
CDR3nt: TGTGCCAGCAGTTACGTAGTAAATCAGCCCCAGCATTTT
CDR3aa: CASSYVVNQPQHF

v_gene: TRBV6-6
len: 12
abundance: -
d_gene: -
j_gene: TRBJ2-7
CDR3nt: TGTGCCAGCAGGGGAGGCCCCTACGAGCAGTACTTC
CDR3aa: CASRGGPYEQYF

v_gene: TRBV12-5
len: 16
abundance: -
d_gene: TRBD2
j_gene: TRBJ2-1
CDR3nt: TGTGCTAGTGGCTGGCGGGGGAGGTCCTCCTACAATGAGCAGTTCTTC
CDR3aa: CASGWRGRSSYNEQFF

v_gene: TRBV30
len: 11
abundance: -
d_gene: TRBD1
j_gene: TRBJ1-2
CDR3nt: TGTGCCTTCCGACAGGGGGATGGCTACACCTTC
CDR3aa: CAFRQGDGYTF

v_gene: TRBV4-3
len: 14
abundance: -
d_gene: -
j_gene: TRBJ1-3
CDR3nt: TGCGCCAGCAGCCAAGACGCCTTCGGAAACACCATATATTTT
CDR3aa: CASSQDAFGNTIYF

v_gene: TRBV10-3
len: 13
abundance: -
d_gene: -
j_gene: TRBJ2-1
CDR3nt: TGTGCCATCAATGATGGGGGCGACAATGAGCAGTTCTTC
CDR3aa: CAINDGGDNEQFF

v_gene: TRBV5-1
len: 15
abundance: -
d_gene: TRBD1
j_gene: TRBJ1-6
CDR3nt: TGCGCCAGCAGCCGTCAGCCGGGACAGAATTCACCCCTCCACTTT
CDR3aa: CASSRQPGQNSPLHF

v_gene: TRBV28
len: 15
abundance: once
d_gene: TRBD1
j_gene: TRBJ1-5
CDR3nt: TGTGCCAGCAGTTTAGGGACAGGAATTAATCAGCCCCAGCATTTT
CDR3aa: CASSLGTGINQPQHF

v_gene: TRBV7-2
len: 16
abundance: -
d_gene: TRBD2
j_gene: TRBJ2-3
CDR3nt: TGTGCCAGCAGCTTAGCCCCCCTAGCGGCCACAGATACGCAGTATTTT
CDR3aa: CASSLAPLAATDTQYF

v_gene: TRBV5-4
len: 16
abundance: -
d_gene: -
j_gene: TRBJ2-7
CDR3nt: TGTGCCAGCAGCTTGACTGGGGACCCCGCCACCTACGAGCAGTACTTC
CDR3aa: CASSLTGDPATYEQYF

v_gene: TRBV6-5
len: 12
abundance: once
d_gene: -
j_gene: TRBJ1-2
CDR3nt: TGTGCCAGCACTCAGGGGTCAGGTGGCTACACCTTC
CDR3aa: CASTQGSGGYTF

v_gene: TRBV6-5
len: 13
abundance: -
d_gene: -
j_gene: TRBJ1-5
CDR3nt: TGTGCCAGCAGTTACGTCAGCAACCAGCCCCAGCATTTT
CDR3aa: CASSYVSNQPQHF

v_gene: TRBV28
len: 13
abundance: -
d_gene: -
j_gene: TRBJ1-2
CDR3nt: TGTGCCAGCAGTTCCTCAGGGTTCTATGGCTACACCTTC
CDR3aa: CASSSSGFYGYTF

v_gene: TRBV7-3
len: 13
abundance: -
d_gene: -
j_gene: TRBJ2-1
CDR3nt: TGTGCCAGCAGTGGCGGTACCTACAATGAGCAGTTCTTC
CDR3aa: CASSGGTYNEQFF

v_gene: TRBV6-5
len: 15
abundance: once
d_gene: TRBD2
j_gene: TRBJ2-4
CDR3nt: TGTGCCAGCAGTTACGGCTTAGTTAGCGGGAACATTCAGTACTTC
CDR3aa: CASSYGLVSGNIQYF

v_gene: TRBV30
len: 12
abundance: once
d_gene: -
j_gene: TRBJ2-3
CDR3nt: TGTGCCTGGTCCCTTAGCACAGATACGCAGTATTTT
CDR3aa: CAWSLSTDTQYF

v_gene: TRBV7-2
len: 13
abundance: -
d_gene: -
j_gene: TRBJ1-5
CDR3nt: TGTGCCAGCAGCACACAGGGATATCAGCCCCAGCATTTT
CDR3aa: CASSTQGYQPQHF

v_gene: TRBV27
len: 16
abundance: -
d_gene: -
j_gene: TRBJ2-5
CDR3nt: TGTGCCAGCAGTTTAATGGGTCGGAAATCCCAAGAGACCCAGTACTTC
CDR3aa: CASSLMGRKSQETQYF

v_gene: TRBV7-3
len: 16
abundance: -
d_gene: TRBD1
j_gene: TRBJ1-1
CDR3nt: TGTGCCAGCAGCTTAACCCGAGCAGGGGGCAACACTGAAGCTTTCTTT
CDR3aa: CASSLTRAGGNTEAFF

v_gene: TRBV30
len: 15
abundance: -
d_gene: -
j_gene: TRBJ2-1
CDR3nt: TGTGCCTGGAGTGTAAGGCGGGGATACAACAATGAGCAGTTCTTC
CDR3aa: CAWSVRRGYNNEQFF

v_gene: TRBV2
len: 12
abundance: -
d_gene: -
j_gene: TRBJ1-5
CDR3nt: TGTGCCACCCGACAGGCCAATCAGCCCCAGCATTTT
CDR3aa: CATRQANQPQHF

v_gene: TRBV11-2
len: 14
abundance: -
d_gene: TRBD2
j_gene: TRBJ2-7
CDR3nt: TGTGCCAGCAGCCCCAGCGGGGTGGGCTACGAGCAGTACTTC
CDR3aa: CASSPSGVGYEQYF

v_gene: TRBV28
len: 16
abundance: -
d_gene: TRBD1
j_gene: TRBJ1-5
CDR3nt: TGTGCCAGCCAAGTTAGGGACAGGGCGGCGGATCAGCCCCAGCATTTT
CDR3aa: CASQVRDRAADQPQHF

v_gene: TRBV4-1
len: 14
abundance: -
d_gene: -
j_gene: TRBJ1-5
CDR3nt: TGCGCCAGCAGCCAAGCAAACACTCATCAGCCCCAGCATTTT
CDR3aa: CASSQANTHQPQHF

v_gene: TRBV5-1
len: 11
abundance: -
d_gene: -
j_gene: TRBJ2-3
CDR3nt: TGCGCCAGCAGCAACACAGATACGCAGTATTTT
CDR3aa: CASSNTDTQYF

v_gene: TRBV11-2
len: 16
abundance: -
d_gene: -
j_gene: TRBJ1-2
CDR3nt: TGTGCCAGCATCCTCGGGGGGCGCGGCTCTAACTATGGCTACACCTTC
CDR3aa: CASILGGRGSNYGYTF

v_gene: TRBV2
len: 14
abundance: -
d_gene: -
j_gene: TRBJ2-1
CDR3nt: TGTGCCAGCACGGGGGCCAGCTCCTACAATGAGCAGTTCTTC
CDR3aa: CASTGASSYNEQFF

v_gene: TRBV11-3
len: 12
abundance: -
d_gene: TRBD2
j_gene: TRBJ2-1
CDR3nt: TGTGCCAGCAGCCTAGGGACTACCCAGCAGTTCTTC
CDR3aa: CASSLGTTQQFF

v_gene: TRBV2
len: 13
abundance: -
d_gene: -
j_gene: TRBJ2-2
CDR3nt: TGTGCCAGCAGTCCCCGGGGGCCGGGAGAGCTGTTTTTT
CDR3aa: CASSPRGPGELFF